This TCR beta chain is from a study of OX40 agonist ivuxolimab in advanced cancers. Study information: The patients received agonistic anti-OX40 (CD134) antibody ivuxolimab. Study findings and constraints: Partial responders at 0.1-3.0 mg/kg showed near-lowest clonal expansion.

With respect to this clone: Antigen specificity is unknown.

Assay: immunoSEQ multiplex PCR; the TCRdb copy retains only in-frame clones and omits some. Here the sample spans roughly 92,000 clones, under 95% being singletons. There are 14 residues in the CDR3. V lost 5 bases and J 4 bases, leaving 15 bases between the germline ends. CDR1 and CDR2 from the germline V gene are MDHEN and SYDVKM. The material was CD4+ or CD8+ T cells sorted from blood, obtained in a trial of the OX40 agonist ivuxolimab. The chain has TRBV28 and TRBJ2-7; D is uncertain. The source of this sequence is an adult with an advanced solid tumor such as melanoma, head and neck, liver or kidney cancer. The DNA of the CDR3 is TGTGCCAGCAGTCCCCCTGGGCGGCGGTACGAGCAGTACTTC. Translating it yields CASSPPGRRYEQYF. Supplemented by reference TRBV28 and TRBJ2-7, the full variable domain reads DVKVTQSSRYLVKRTGEKVFLECVQDMDHENMFWYRQDPGLGLRLIYFSYDVKMKEKGDIPEGYSVSREKKERFSLILESASTNQTSMYLCASSPPGRRYEQYFGPGTRLTVT.